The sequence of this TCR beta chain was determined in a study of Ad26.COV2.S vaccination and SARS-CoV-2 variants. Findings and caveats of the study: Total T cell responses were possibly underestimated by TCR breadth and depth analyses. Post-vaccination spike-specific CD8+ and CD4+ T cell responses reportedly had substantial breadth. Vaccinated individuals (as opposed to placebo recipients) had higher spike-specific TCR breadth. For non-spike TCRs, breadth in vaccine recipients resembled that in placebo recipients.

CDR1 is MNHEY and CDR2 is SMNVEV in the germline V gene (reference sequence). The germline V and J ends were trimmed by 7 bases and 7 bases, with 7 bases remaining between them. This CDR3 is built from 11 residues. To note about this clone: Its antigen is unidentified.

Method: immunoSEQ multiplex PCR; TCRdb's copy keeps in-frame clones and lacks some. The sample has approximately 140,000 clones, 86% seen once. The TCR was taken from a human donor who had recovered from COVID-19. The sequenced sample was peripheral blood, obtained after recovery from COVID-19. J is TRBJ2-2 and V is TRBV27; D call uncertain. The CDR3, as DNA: TGTGCCAGCATTAGGGACGGGGAGCTGTTTTTT. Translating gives CASIRDGELFF.